A selection of T cell receptor beta chains follows, all from one sample in a study of neurological immune-mediated disorders. TCRdb re-derived calls from the 5' RACE reads in MiXCR, one entry per CDR3 protein. The repertoire has about 90,000 distinct CDR3 sequences, 13% of them found once; the top ten carry approximately 4.5%. Input material: PBMCs. The receptors here all came from a female donor with HTLV-1-associated myelopathy (HAM/TSP). The CDR3 runs from the conserved cysteine through the conserved F or W. A D gene is named only where the DNA matches it firmly. Some rows have no size entry. The others give once, few or many, or a class for an expanded clone.

NA	TRBV21-1	TRBJ2-6	NA	TGTGAAAGCAGCAATTTTAGGTGGACTGGGGCCAACGTCCTGACTTTC	CESSNFRWTGANVLTF
many	TRBV28	TRBJ2-7	NA	TGTGCCAGCAGGAGTCCAAGGGCTTGGGACGAGCAGTACTTC	CASRSPRAWDEQYF
once	TRBV12-3/TRBV12-4	TRBJ2-3	TRBD1	TGTGCCAGCACCCCGTCGACAGGGGCCACAGATACGCAGTATTTT	CASTPSTGATDTQYF
few	TRBV12-3/TRBV12-4	TRBJ2-7	TRBD1	TGTGCCAGCAGCCATAGTTCACAGGGGAACGAGCAGTACTTC	CASSHSSQGNEQYF
many	TRBV20-1	TRBJ2-5	TRBD2	TGCAGTGCTAGACAGACTAGCGGGGGAGAGACCCAGTACTTC	CSARQTSGGETQYF
NA	TRBV4-1	TRBJ1-6	TRBD1	TGCGCCAGCAGCCAAGAATCGGGACAGGGGGCGACCCTCCACTTT	CASSQESGQGATLHF
many	TRBV6-5	TRBJ2-7	TRBD1	TGTGCCAGCAGTTACTCGGGGACAGGGACCTACGAGCAGTACTTC	CASSYSGTGTYEQYF
many	TRBV5-5	TRBJ1-5	NA	TGTGCCAGCAGCTTGCGGGGTGGGAGCCAGCCCCAGCATTTT	CASSLRGGSQPQHF
many	TRBV7-2	TRBJ1-1	TRBD1	TGTGCCAGCAGCTTGGGGTTGGGACAGAGAGCTTTCTTT	CASSLGLGQRAFF
many	TRBV3-1	TRBJ2-7	NA	TGTGCCAGCAGCCAATTCCTCGGGCCCTACGAGCAGTACTTC	CASSQFLGPYEQYF
many	TRBV14	TRBJ1-1	TRBD1	TGTGCCAGCAGCGAACAGGGGGCGGTCGGTGAAGCTTTCTTT	CASSEQGAVGEAFF
many	TRBV28	TRBJ1-2	NA	TGTGCCACTCCGGGGGATAACGGGTATGGCTACACCTTC	CATPGDNGYGYTF
few	TRBV6-1	TRBJ2-7	NA	TGTGCCAGCAGTGATATTGGACGCTCCTACGAGCAGTACTTC	CASSDIGRSYEQYF
NA	TRBV29-1	TRBJ2-3	TRBD2	TGCAGCGTTGCGGGACTAGCGGGGGGTCCCGGGAGCACAGATACGCAGTATTTT	CSVAGLAGGPGSTDTQYF
many	TRBV5-1	TRBJ1-4	NA	TGCGCCAGCAGCGAAGCGACAGGCGCAAATGAAAAACTGTTTTTT	CASSEATGANEKLFF
many	TRBV5-5	TRBJ2-5	TRBD2	TGTGCCAGCAGCTTGAGGTTGGGCCAGCGGGGGGCCCAAGAGACCCAGTACTTC	CASSLRLGQRGAQETQYF
few	TRBV5-1	TRBJ2-2	TRBD1	TGCGCCAGCAGCCTGACCGGGACAGGGGGCACCGGGGAGCTGTTTTTT	CASSLTGTGGTGELFF
many	TRBV12-3/TRBV12-4	TRBJ1-5	NA	TGTGCCAGCAGTTTAGACAGGGTACAGCCCCAGCATTTT	CASSLDRVQPQHF
few	TRBV7-2	TRBJ2-7	NA	TGTGCCAGCAGCCCCTCCAGGACACACTACGAGCAGTACTTC	CASSPSRTHYEQYF
many	TRBV7-9	TRBJ2-5	NA	TGTGCCAGCACCCTTAAGGGAGGGGGCCATGGAGAGACCCAGTACTTC	CASTLKGGGHGETQYF
many	TRBV28	TRBJ1-1	NA	TGTGCCAGCAGTTCCTATCTGAACACTGAAGCTTTCTTT	CASSSYLNTEAFF
few	TRBV5-1	TRBJ2-1	TRBD1	TGCGCCAGCAAACGCGGTCCGGGACAGGCCTACAATGAGCAGTTCTTC	CASKRGPGQAYNEQFF
many	TRBV6-1	TRBJ2-7	NA	TGTGCCAGCAAAAACCGACGACAATACGAGCAGTACTTC	CASKNRRQYEQYF
many	TRBV20-1	TRBJ2-7	TRBD1	TGCAGTGCTAGGGACAGGGTCCTCCACCACGAGCAGTACTTC	CSARDRVLHHEQYF
many	TRBV5-6	TRBJ2-7	TRBD1	TGTGCCAGCAGCTTGGGAGGGACAGCCCAAGAGCAGTACTTC	CASSLGGTAQEQYF
many	TRBV5-1	TRBJ2-3	NA	TGCGCCAGCAGCTTGGTACAGGGTTCGTATACAGATACGCAGTATTTT	CASSLVQGSYTDTQYF
NA	TRBV11-3	TRBJ1-1	NA	TGTGCCAGCAGCTTGGGTGTGGCAGCCGAAGGTGAAGCTTTCTTT	CASSLGVAAEGEAFF
NA	TRBV6-1	TRBJ2-7	NA	TGTGCCAGCAGTGAAACAGGCTACGAGCAGTACTTC	CASSETGYEQYF
many	TRBV27	TRBJ1-6	NA	TGTGCCAGCAACAGTTTCCAGGGTCGGGATTCACCCCTCCACTTT	CASNSFQGRDSPLHF
many	TRBV5-1	TRBJ2-2	NA	TGCGCCAGCAGGCTGGCAGAACTACGCACCGGGGAGCTGTTTTTT	CASRLAELRTGELFF
NA	TRBV5-1	TRBJ2-1	NA	TGCGCCAGCAGCCAGTTACAGGGGGGGCAGTACAATGAGCAGTTCTTC	CASSQLQGGQYNEQFF
many	TRBV6-1	TRBJ1-1	NA	TGTGCCAGCAGTGAAGCGCACCTCGACACTTTTGAAGCTTTCTTT	CASSEAHLDTFEAFF
many	TRBV10-1	TRBJ2-7	NA	TGCGCCAGCAGTGAAGGGCCCTCCTACGAGCAGTACTTC	CASSEGPSYEQYF
many	TRBV20-1	TRBJ1-6	NA	TGCAGTGTGGGGGGGAGCGGCGATTCACCCCTCCACTTT	CSVGGSGDSPLHF
many	TRBV6-5	TRBJ2-4	TRBD1	TGTGCCACCGGGGTGGACAGGAAAAACATTCAGTACTTC	CATGVDRKNIQYF
NA	TRBV29-1	TRBJ2-7	NA	TGCAGTGTGGTTACAGGAACCTACGAGCAGTACTTC	CSVVTGTYEQYF
NA	TRBV4-1	TRBJ2-4	NA	TGCGCCAGCAACCTAGAGGGACCGCCTAAGGACATTCAGTACTTC	CASNLEGPPKDIQYF
many	TRBV20-1	TRBJ2-7	TRBD1	TGCAGTGCTAGTATAGACAGGGGGCGGGAGCAGTACTTC	CSASIDRGREQYF
many	TRBV29-1	TRBJ1-5	TRBD1	TGCAGCGTTTTGGCAGGGGGCAATAGCAATCAGCCCCAGCATTTT	CSVLAGGNSNQPQHF
many	TRBV5-1	TRBJ2-3	TRBD1	TGCGCCAGCAGCTCGGGCCGACAGGGGATCACAGATACGCAGTATTTT	CASSSGRQGITDTQYF
NA	TRBV6-4	TRBJ1-5	NA	TGTGCCAGCAGTGACTCCAGACATAATAGCAATCAGCCCCAGCATTTT	CASSDSRHNSNQPQHF
many	TRBV6-6	TRBJ2-1	NA	TGTGCCAGCAGTCCGAGTGGGGTGAATGAGCAGTTCTTC	CASSPSGVNEQFF
few	TRBV20-1	TRBJ2-7	NA	TGCAGTGCTCCACCTCCCGGGACCACCTACGAGCAGTACTTC	CSAPPPGTTYEQYF
many	TRBV5-1	TRBJ1-4	NA	TGCGCCAGCAGCGCGGAGGGGCCACCCGCCGAAAAACTGTTTTTT	CASSAEGPPAEKLFF